Listed here are 5 T cell receptor beta chains from one sample, sequenced in a study of vaccination effects on CD4 cells after COVID-19. After expansion with viral peptide pools in the ViraFEST assay, antigen-specific CD4+ T cells were sequenced. Cultured cells yielded isolated CD4+ T cells after approximately nine days. Vaccine recipients, nucleocapsid antibody negative, had no prior SARS-CoV-2 infection. Here immunoSEQ multiplex PCR was the method, and the copy in TCRdb shows in-frame clones only, minus some. Altogether tens of thousands of clones are present, roughly 76% being singletons, with the ten largest covering 3.5% to 4.5%. Their specific antigens are unknown. The specimen comprised CD4+ T cells from PBMCs cultured with HCoV-OC43 spike peptides, sampled before COVID-19 vaccination. The subset was: HCoV-OC43 spike overlapping peptide pool stimulation. These receptors originate from a human donor who received a COVID-19 vaccine.

The gene calls are TRBV6-5 and TRBJ1-2, with D unresolved. The CDR3 is 12 amino acids. V gave up 7 bases and J gave up 4 bases, with 10 bases separating them. The germline V gene has CDR1 MNHEY and CDR2 SVGAGI. The CDR3 nucleotides read TGTGCCAGCAAGGGCGGAATCTATGGCTACACCTTC. Translated, it gives CASKGGIYGYTF.

The CDR3 reads CASSDANTDTQYF. In DNA form, the CDR3 reads TGCGCCAGCAGTGATGCAAACACAGATACGCAGTATTTT. The V and J genes are TRBV10-1 and TRBJ2-3; no clear D gene. V was pared by 3 bases and J by 2 bases, with 6 bases between. Germline CDR1 reads WNHNN; CDR2 reads SYGVQD (reference sequence). The CDR3 is made up of 13 amino acids.

This chain links TRBV10-2 with TRBJ2-5; D is uncertain. Germline values: CDR1 WSHSY, CDR2 SAAADI. This CDR3 has 14 residues. V lost 3 bases and J 1 base, leaving 9 bases between the germline ends. The CDR3 coding sequence is TGCGCCAGCAGTGATAGACAAATCCAAGAGACCCAGTACTTC. As protein: CASSDRQIQETQYF.

This clone came up a few times. The chain couples TRBV5-1 to TRBJ2-7, with 13 bases that match TRBD2. J was trimmed by 7 bases and V by 4 bases; bases with no gene match: 8. This CDR3 has 15 residues. Germline V gives CDR1 SGHRS, CDR2 YFSETQ. Here the CDR3 reads CASSTGLAGSVEQYV. The CDR3, as DNA: TGCGCCAGCAGCACGGGACTAGCGGGGTCAGTAGAGCAGTACGTC.

The chain uses TRBV19 and TRBJ2-1; D not resolved. This CDR3 comprises 15 residues. The V end lost 0 bases, the J end lost 4 bases, and 10 bases lay between the germline ends. CDR1 and CDR2 from the germline V gene are LNHDA and SQIVND (reference sequence). CDR3 bases: TGTGCCAGTAGTATAGAGGCAGAAACGTACAATGAGCAGTTCTTC. This sequence encodes CASSIEAETYNEQFF.